The rows below give T cell receptor beta chains drawn from one sample of a study of blood T cell repertoires in COVID-19. The method was immunoSEQ multiplex PCR; TCRdb's version includes in-frame clones alone and lacks a portion of them. The sample consists of some 290,000 clones, more than 85% of them appearing once. Sequenced: PBMCs or T cells enriched from blood (not recorded which). These receptor sequences come from a woman in her thirties who had been exposed to COVID-19. The CDR3 runs from the conserved cysteine through the conserved F or W. D genes are given only for firm matches. Expanded clones are given a class, and other clones once, few, many or no size at all.

15,once,TRBD1,TRBV9,TRBJ1-3,TGTGCCAGCAGCGCACCAACAGGGGCTGGAAACACCATATATTTT,CASSAPTGAGNTIYF
15,-,-,TRBV21-1,TRBJ1-5,TGTGCCAGCAGCAAACAGAGACAGTCGAATCAGCCCCAGCATTTT,CASSKQRQSNQPQHF
14,-,TRBD1,TRBV5-4,TRBJ2-2,TGTGCCAGCAGGTCCAGGGGGCCCACCGGGGAGCTGTTTTTT,CASRSRGPTGELFF
13,-,-,TRBV4-1,TRBJ2-5,TGCGCCAGCAGCCAGCAGGGGTTAGGGACCCAGTACTTC,CASSQQGLGTQYF
15,-,TRBD1,TRBV4-3,TRBJ1-2,TGCGCCAGCAGCCACCGGAACAGGGGTAACTATGGCTACACCTTC,CASSHRNRGNYGYTF
15,few,-,TRBV3-1/TRBV3-2,TRBJ1-5,TGTGCCAGCAGCCAAGACCTACAGGGATATCAGCCCCAGCATTTT,CASSQDLQGYQPQHF
14,-,-,TRBV5-6,TRBJ1-2,TGTGCCAGCAGCTTGACAGGGTTGAACTATGGCTACACCTTC,CASSLTGLNYGYTF
14,-,TRBD2,TRBV4-1,TRBJ2-1,TGCGCCAGCAGCCGAAGGGACTACTACAATGAGCAGTTCTTC,CASSRRDYYNEQFF
15,-,-,TRBV19,TRBJ1-4,TGTGCCAGTAGTCCTTGGACGGGGGGAAATGAAAAACTGTTTTTT,CASSPWTGGNEKLFF
16,-,TRBD2,TRBV19,TRBJ2-7,TGTGCCAGTAGCAGCACTAGCGGGGGTTCTTCCTACGAGCAGTACTTC,CASSSTSGGSSYEQYF
16,once,-,TRBV5-4,TRBJ2-1,TGTGCCAGCAGCTGGGGCGGGGGCCCACCCTACAATGAGCAGTTCTTC,CASSWGGGPPYNEQFF
14,-,-,TRBV6-5,TRBJ1-1,TGTGCCAGCTGGTGGAGTCCGGGAGGAGCTGAAGCTTTCTTT,CASWWSPGGAEAFF
16,-,TRBD1,TRBV7-9,TRBJ1-4,TGTGCCAGCAGCTTAGGAGTCAGGACAGGCCTAGAAAAACTGTTTTTT,CASSLGVRTGLEKLFF
14,-,-,TRBV7-9,TRBJ1-1,TGTGCCAGCAGCTTACAGGGTATAGGCGCTGAAGCTTTCTTT,CASSLQGIGAEAFF
13,-,TRBD1,TRBV12-3/TRBV12-4,TRBJ1-2,TGTGCCAGCAGCCGGGGACAGTCATATGGCTACACCTTC,CASSRGQSYGYTF
13,-,-,TRBV10-3,TRBJ1-2,TGTGCCATCAGTGAGTCGGGCCAGGTTGGCTACACCTTC,CAISESGQVGYTF
18,-,TRBD1,TRBV4-1,TRBJ1-3,TGCGCCAGCAGCTCCCGGACAGGGGGCATTGTCCCTGGAAACACCATATATTTT,CASSSRTGGIVPGNTIYF
15,-,TRBD1,TRBV10-1,TRBJ1-2,TGCGCCAGCTCGACAGGGGCTCCCCTTAACTATGGCTACACCTTC,CASSTGAPLNYGYTF
16,-,TRBD2,TRBV5-1,TRBJ2-3,TGCGCCAGCAGCTTGGCGGGACTAGCTCAGACAGATACGCAGTATTTT,CASSLAGLAQTDTQYF
15,-,TRBD1,TRBV5-1,TRBJ1-3,TGCGCCAGCAGCGCGGGACAGACCGCTGGAAACACCATATATTTT,CASSAGQTAGNTIYF
13,-,TRBD1,TRBV28,TRBJ1-5,TGTGCCGGGCAGACAGGGGGCAATCAGCCCCAGCATTTT,CAGQTGGNQPQHF
13,-,-,TRBV6-5,TRBJ1-5,TGTGCCAGCCTAAGCATAAGCAATCAGCCCCAGCATTTT,CASLSISNQPQHF
13,-,-,TRBV25-1,TRBJ2-7,TGTGCCAGCAGCTACAGGGGACTCTACGAGCAGTACTTC,CASSYRGLYEQYF
15,-,TRBD1,TRBV7-2,TRBJ1-6,TGTGCCAGCAGCGACCGGACAGGGGTAAATTCACCCCTCCACTTT,CASSDRTGVNSPLHF
14,-,-,TRBV7-8,TRBJ1-2,TGTGCCAGCAGCTCGACAGGCCCTAACTATGGCTACACCTTC,CASSSTGPNYGYTF
17,-,-,TRBV5-6,TRBJ1-3,TGTGCCAGCAGTCGCGGGGGGTCAATACTCTCTGGAAACACCATATATTTT,CASSRGGSILSGNTIYF
16,-,TRBD2,TRBV5-1,TRBJ2-3,TGCGCCAGCAGCTTAGTCGCTAGCGGGGTCACAGATACGCAGTATTTT,CASSLVASGVTDTQYF
14,-,-,TRBV19,TRBJ1-2,TGTGCCAGTAGTATACAGAACAGAAACTATGGCTACACCTTC,CASSIQNRNYGYTF
15,-,TRBD1,TRBV5-1,TRBJ1-2,TGCGCCAGCAGTCCGGGGGACAGGGATGACTATGGCTACACCTTC,CASSPGDRDDYGYTF
15,-,TRBD1,TRBV2,TRBJ2-1,TGTGCCAGCATTAGGGGACAGGGAAGGTTCAATGAGCAGTTCTTC,CASIRGQGRFNEQFF
14,-,TRBD1,TRBV2,TRBJ1-2,TGTGCCAGCAGTGTAGAGGGGGCGCAGCTTGGCTACACCTTC,CASSVEGAQLGYTF
12,-,-,TRBV20-1,TRBJ2-3,TGCAGTGCTAGTATGGCAGCAGATACGCAGTATTTT,CSASMAADTQYF
15,-,TRBD1,TRBV7-2,TRBJ1-5,TGTGCCAGCAGCTTAGTGGACAGGGGCAATCAGCCCCAGCATTTT,CASSLVDRGNQPQHF
13,-,TRBD1,TRBV20-1,TRBJ1-4,TGCAGTGCTATTGACAGGGGTGGGGAAAAACTGTTTTTT,CSAIDRGGEKLFF
12,-,-,TRBV12-3/TRBV12-4,TRBJ1-2,TGTGCCAGCAGTTTAAGGGGGTACGGCTACACCTTC,CASSLRGYGYTF
16,-,-,TRBV5-3,TRBJ2-7,TGTGCCAGAAATTTCTACCAGCGGGCCGACACCTACGAGCAGTACTTC,CARNFYQRADTYEQYF
17,-,TRBD1,TRBV9,TRBJ1-4,TGTGCCAGCAGCGTACGCCCGGACAGGGGCATTGGGGAAAAACTGTTTTTT,CASSVRPDRGIGEKLFF
14,-,-,TRBV4-1,TRBJ1-1,TGCGCCAGCAGCCTACTGACACAGAACACTGAAGCTTTCTTT,CASSLLTQNTEAFF
15,once,TRBD1,TRBV7-9,TRBJ1-2,TGTGCCAGCAGCCGACCCCAAGACAGGGTCTATGGCTACACCTTC,CASSRPQDRVYGYTF
17,-,-,TRBV4-1,TRBJ2-7,TGCGCCAGCAGCCAAAGGGGGGGAGGAGGCAACGCCGACGAGCAGTACTTC,CASSQRGGGGNADEQYF
17,once,-,TRBV27,TRBJ1-1,TGTGCCAGCAGTCCCATCCGACGGGGGTGGAGGAACACTGAAGCTTTCTTT,CASSPIRRGWRNTEAFF
14,-,TRBD1,TRBV5-1,TRBJ2-7,TGCGCCAGCAGCTTGAACGACAGGGTTTACGAGCAGTACTTC,CASSLNDRVYEQYF
15,-,-,TRBV7-9,TRBJ2-7,TGTGCCAGCAGTTACAAAAAGACAGGTGACTACGAGCAGTACTTC,CASSYKKTGDYEQYF
15,-,TRBD1,TRBV5-1,TRBJ1-2,TGCGCCAGCAGCTCGACCCGACAGGGGGCAGGGGGCTACACCTTC,CASSSTRQGAGGYTF
13,-,-,TRBV10-3,TRBJ1-2,TGTGCCATCAGTGGCCCGGGGGAGGCTAGCTACACCTTC,CAISGPGEASYTF
16,few,-,TRBV11-3,TRBJ2-1,TGTGCCAGCAGCTCCCACTTGAGTAGCGGATACAATGAGCAGTTCTTC,CASSSHLSSGYNEQFF
15,few,TRBD2,TRBV7-9,TRBJ2-4,TGTGCCAGCAGCTCCACTCAGCGGGGGACAAACATTCAGTACTTC,CASSSTQRGTNIQYF
18,-,-,TRBV3-1/TRBV3-2,TRBJ2-1,TGTGCCAGCACCCTCTTTCCCCTAGCTACTTCTAGTATTGGTGAGCAGTTCTTC,CASTLFPLATSSIGEQFF
15,once,TRBD1,TRBV4-1,TRBJ1-5,TGCGCCAGCAGCCAAGTGACAGGGGGGAATCAGCCCCAGCATTTT,CASSQVTGGNQPQHF
13,-,TRBD1,TRBV12-3/TRBV12-4,TRBJ1-1,TGTGCCAGCACTCTGACAGGGGTAGTTGAAGCTTTCTTT,CASTLTGVVEAFF
15,-,-,TRBV4-2,TRBJ1-4,TGTGCCAGCAGCCAAGTGTCCGGAGTAAGGGAAAAACTGTTTTTT,CASSQVSGVREKLFF
13,-,-,TRBV29-1,TRBJ2-2,TGCAGCGTTGGTCGGGGGATGGCCGGGGAGCTGTTTTTT,CSVGRGMAGELFF
16,-,TRBD1,TRBV5-1,TRBJ2-2,TGCGCCAGCAGCAAGGGGACAGGGGCGGCGGCCGGGGAGCTGTTTTTT,CASSKGTGAAAGELFF